One and the same sample provided the 10 T cell receptor beta chains below, sequenced in a study of tumor-infiltrating lymphocytes in primary liver carcinoma. A primer matching the constant region was used to make TCR beta cDNA from 500 to 600 ng of total RNA. What produced the TCR beta libraries was three nested multiplex PCR rounds using slightly modified ARM-PCR. In the first two PCR rounds, TRBV1-TRBV30 forward primers were paired with a C-beta reverse primer, and each round lasted about 9 cycles. TCRdb re-derived calls from the multiplex PCR reads in MiXCR, one entry per CDR3 protein. The table has about 120,000 distinct CDR3 sequences, 50% to 65% seen once; the top ten hold around 8.5%. DNA and RNA were both co-extracted from 20-30 mg of bulk tissue that had not been sorted. Sequenced: liver tumor tissue from sampling region 1. Subset meaning: tumor region T1, superior pole. These receptors all come from an older woman with primary liver carcinoma and hepatitis B virus infection.

Comments on this clonotype: A read error may produce the germline difference seen at one junction end. The chain carries TRBV11-2 and TRBJ2-3; 16 nucleotides match TRBD2. The CDR3 is 18 amino acids. Germline CDR1 is SGHAT and CDR2 is FQNNGV. CDR3 region: CASSLTGLAGGPTDTHYF. The DNA for the CDR3 is TGTGCCAGCAGCTTAACGGGACTAGCGGGAGGGCCTACAGATACGCACTATTTT. The whole variable domain, filled in from reference TRBV11-2 and TRBJ2-3, reads EAGVAQSPRYKIIEKRQSVAFWCNPISGHATLYWYQQILGQGPKLLIQFQNNGVVDDSQLPKDRFSAERLKGVDSTLKIQPAKLEDSAVYLCASSLTGLAGGPTDTHYFGPGTRLTVL.

This clonotype was seen many times. The CDR3: CASSEDSGGAYEQYF. The DNA of the CDR3 is TGTGCCAGCAGTGAAGATAGCGGAGGGGCCTACGAGCAGTACTTC. This chain uses TRBV6-1 with TRBJ2-7, with a possible D match to TRBD2 (6 bases). Between the trimmed V and J ends, which lost 1 base and 2 bases, there was a span of 12 bases. The CDR3 has 15 amino acids. From germline, CDR1 is MNHNS and CDR2 SASEGT.

As regards this clonotype: Since the CDR3 does not end with the conserved phenylalanine or tryptophan, this likely comes from a read error. This chain links TRBV11-3 with TRBJ2-1; D is unclear. CDR3 length: 12 amino acids. Trimming took off 0 bases at V and 9 bases at J, with 6 bases between the two ends. CDR1 and CDR2 from the germline V gene are SGHNT and YENEEA. This CDR3 is CASSLEGSEQFV. CDR3 nucleotides: TGTGCCAGCAGCTTAGAAGGAAGTGAGCAGTTCGTC.

As concerns this clonotype: Its ends do not fully match the called genes, so a read error is possible. The chain is built from TRBV11-2 and TRBJ2-7; D is unclear. In germline, CDR1 is SGHAT, CDR2 FQNNGV. This CDR3 has 13 amino acids. The CDR3 protein is CACSLHHNSEQYF. CDR3 nucleotide sequence: TGTGCCTGCAGCTTACATCATAACAGCGAGCAGTACTTC.

To note about this clonotype: One base away lies a much larger clone, so this may be a sequencing read error. The chain has TRBV6-5 and TRBJ1-1; D call uncertain. Germline V gene lookup returns CDR1 MNHEY and CDR2 SVGAGI. This CDR3 region has 11 residues. The V end lost 8 bases, the J end lost 3 bases, and 7 bases lay between the germline ends. The DNA for the CDR3 is TGTGCCAGCGAACGGGACACTGAAGCTTTCTTT. Its translation: CASERDTEAFF.

This clonotype was counted between two and nine times. This chain uses TRBV4-1 with TRBJ2-2; D not certain. The CDR3 covers 16 residues. Trimming removed 2 bases at V and 2 bases at J, with 12 bases between. Germline V gene lookup returns CDR1 MGHRA and CDR2 YSYEKL. CDR3 amino acids: CASSQLQAANTGELFF. In DNA, the CDR3 is TGCGCCAGCAGCCAACTTCAGGCGGCTAACACCGGGGAGCTGTTTTTT.

The CDR3 loop is CASSLARQGNYGYTF. The CDR3 region has the DNA TGTGCCAGCAGCTTAGCGAGGCAGGGGAACTATGGCTACACCTTC. The chain is built from TRBV7-9 and TRBJ1-2, with a tentative D call TRBD1 (6 bases). The V gene lost 0 bases and the J gene lost 2 bases, with 10 bases spanning the gap. This CDR3 is 15 amino acids long. CDR1 and CDR2 (germline): SEHNR, FQNEAQ (reference sequence).

As regards this clonotype: Compared with germline, one end of the junction differs, possibly owing to a read error. The gene calls are TRBV5-5 and TRBJ2-7; D may be TRBD1 (6 bases). This CDR3 spans 15 amino acids. Looked up from germline, CDR1 is SGHKS and CDR2 is YYEKEE (reference sequence). The CDR3 DNA is TGTGCCACCAGCCCGGGACAAGGGCGCTCCTACGAGCAGTACTTC. Encoded protein: CATSPGQGRSYEQYF.

Of note for this clonotype: A junction end diverges from the germline sequence, so it may reflect a read error. V gene TRBV28 combines with J gene TRBJ2-5, with D unresolved. CDR3 length equals 13 residues. Germline V gene lookup returns CDR1 MDHEN and CDR2 SYDVKM. In DNA, the CDR3 is TGTGCCAGCAGCCCTGGGTCTCAAGAGATCCAGTACTTC. This translates into CASSPGSQEIQYF.

This chain uses TRBV11-2 with TRBJ2-1, with no clear D. The germline V gene encodes CDR1 SGHAT and CDR2 FQNNGV. V was cut by 5 bases and J by 13 bases, with 15 bases left in between. This CDR3 comprises 12 residues. The CDR3 protein is CASSTGLTEQFF. CDR3 sequence (DNA): TGTGCCAGCAGCACTGGCCTAACTGAACAGTTCTTC.